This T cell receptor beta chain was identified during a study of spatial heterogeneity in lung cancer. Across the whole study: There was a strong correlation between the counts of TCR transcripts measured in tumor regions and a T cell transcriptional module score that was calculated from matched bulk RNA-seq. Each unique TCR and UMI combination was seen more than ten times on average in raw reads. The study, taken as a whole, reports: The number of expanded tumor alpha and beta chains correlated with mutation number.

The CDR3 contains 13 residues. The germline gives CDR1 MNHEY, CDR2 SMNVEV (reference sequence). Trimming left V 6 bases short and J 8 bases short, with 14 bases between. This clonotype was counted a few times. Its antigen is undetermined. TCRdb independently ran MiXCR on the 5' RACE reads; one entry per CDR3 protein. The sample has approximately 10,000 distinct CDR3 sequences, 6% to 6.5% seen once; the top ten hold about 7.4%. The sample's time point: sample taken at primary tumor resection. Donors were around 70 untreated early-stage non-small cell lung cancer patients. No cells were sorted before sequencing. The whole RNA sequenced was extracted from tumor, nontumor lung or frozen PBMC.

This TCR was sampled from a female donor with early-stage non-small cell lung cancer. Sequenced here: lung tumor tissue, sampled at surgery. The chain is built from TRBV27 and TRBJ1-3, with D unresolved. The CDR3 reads CASRSSDRDTIYF. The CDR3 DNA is TGTGCCAGCAGGTCTTCAGATCGGGACACCATATATTTT.